This T cell receptor beta chain appears in the sequencing data of a study of T-cell reconstitution after alpha-beta-depleted transplantation in children. Study-wide findings and caveats: T-cell counts and diversity were attributed mostly to newly produced T cells one year after transplant. It was reported that alpha-beta T cells came from several hundred expanded graft clones (about two months after transplant). Recipient T cells and thymic progenitors that survived were the source of the high TCRbeta diversity seen at day 60 in some patients.

In the case of this clonotype: Its cognate antigen is unknown.

Unique molecular identifiers were used in preparing the TCRbeta library. TCRdb called the PCR reads again in MiXCR, with one record for every CDR3 protein. The sample contains roughly 120,000 distinct CDR3 sequences, roughly 23% of which appear only once. The receptor comes from a male patient aged 2 to 9 who had a stem cell transplant for chronic granulomatous disease, so the T cells may come from the graft donor. The sequenced sample was PBMCs, mostly from graft donor cells, obtained 180 days after TCRalphabeta/CD19-depleted stem cell transplant.

The CDR3 nucleotides are TGTGCCAGTCTCGACTATTCTGGGGCCAACGTCCTGACTTTC. This codes for CASLDYSGANVLTF. The chain joins TRBV12-3 or TRBV12-4 to TRBJ2-6, with D perhaps TRBD2 (5 bases). Trimming took off 9 bases at V and 1 base at J, with 10 bases between the two ends. The CDR3 runs 14 residues.